The sequence of this T cell receptor (beta chain) was determined in a study of tumor-infiltrating lymphocytes in primary liver carcinoma. The CDR3 is 12 amino acids. V was shortened by 3 bases and J by 6 bases, with 10 bases between the two germline ends. In germline, CDR1 is SQVTM, CDR2 ANQGSEA. For blood RNA, unsorted whole blood served as the source, and germline DNA was extracted too. Prior to surgery, approximately 3.6 milliliters of peripheral blood were drawn. As to this clonotype: Antigen specificity is unknown.

Overall study results and limits: Overlap in tumor-adjacent and tumor-blood pairs fell below that of tumor region pairs.

Synthesis of TCR beta cDNA was carried out from about 500 ng total RNA with a constant-region primer. Three nested multiplex PCR rounds, a slightly modified ARM-PCR, produced the libraries for TCR beta. With TRBV1-TRBV30 forward primers and a C-beta reverse primer, the first two PCR rounds were run for 10 to 11 cycles each. TCRdb itself ran the multiplex PCR reads through MiXCR, one entry per CDR3 protein. The sample has under 200,000 distinct CDR3 sequences; around 60% are singletons. Sequenced sample: peripheral blood. The rearrangement joins TRBV29-1 to TRBJ2-3, with D hard to call. This receptor was identified in a woman aged 55-69 years with primary liver carcinoma and hepatitis B virus infection. The CDR3: CSVDHTRDTQYF. DNA of the CDR3: TGCAGCGTTGACCACACAAGGGATACGCAGTATTTT.